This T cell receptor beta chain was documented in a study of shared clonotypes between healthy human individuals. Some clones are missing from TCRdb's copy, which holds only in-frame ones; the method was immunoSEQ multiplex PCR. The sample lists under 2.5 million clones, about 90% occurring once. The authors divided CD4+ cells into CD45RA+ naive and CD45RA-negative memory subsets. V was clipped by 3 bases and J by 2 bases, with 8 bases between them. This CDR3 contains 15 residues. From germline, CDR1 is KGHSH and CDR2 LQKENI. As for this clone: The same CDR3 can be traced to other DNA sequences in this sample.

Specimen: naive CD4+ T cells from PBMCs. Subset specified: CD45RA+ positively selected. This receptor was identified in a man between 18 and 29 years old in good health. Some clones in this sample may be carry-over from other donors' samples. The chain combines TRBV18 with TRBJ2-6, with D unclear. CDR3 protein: CASSPGGTGANVLTF. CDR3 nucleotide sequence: TGTGCCAGCTCACCTGGCGGCACTGGGGCCAACGTCCTGACTTTC.